The rows below give T cell receptor beta chains drawn from one sample of a study of blood T cell repertoires in COVID-19. The protocol was immunoSEQ multiplex PCR, while the TCRdb copy is restricted to in-frame clones and leaves out a portion. The sample has around 250,000 clones, 80% to 90% seen once. Material: PBMCs or T cells enriched from blood (not recorded which). Source of these receptors: a woman in her forties or fifties who had recovered from COVID-19. The CDR3 runs from the conserved cysteine through the conserved F or W. The order of the fields is D gene, J gene, clone size, V gene, CDR3 protein, CDR3 DNA. D genes are given only for firm matches. Rows may omit the clone size; those that give it use once, few, many or a size class.

D gene: .; J gene: TRBJ1-6; clone size: .; V gene: TRBV12-3/TRBV12-4; CDR3 protein: CASSYSKSPLHF; CDR3 DNA: TGTGCCAGCAGTTATAGCAAATCACCCCTCCACTTT
D gene: .; J gene: TRBJ2-3; clone size: .; V gene: TRBV28; CDR3 protein: CASNPLPGHLSTDTQYF; CDR3 DNA: TGTGCCAGCAACCCACTCCCGGGACACCTCAGCACAGATACGCAGTATTTT
D gene: .; J gene: TRBJ1-1; clone size: .; V gene: TRBV27; CDR3 protein: CASSLRRLNTEAFF; CDR3 DNA: TGTGCCAGCAGTTTGAGGCGGCTGAACACTGAAGCTTTCTTT
D gene: .; J gene: TRBJ1-4; clone size: .; V gene: TRBV5-5; CDR3 protein: CASSLERNLEKLFF; CDR3 DNA: TGTGCCAGCAGCTTGGAGCGCAACCTTGAAAAACTGTTTTTT
D gene: .; J gene: TRBJ2-1; clone size: .; V gene: TRBV3-1/TRBV3-2; CDR3 protein: CASSSQVGHNEQFF; CDR3 DNA: TGTGCCAGCAGCTCACAGGTAGGGCACAATGAGCAGTTCTTC
D gene: TRBD1; J gene: TRBJ2-7; clone size: .; V gene: TRBV10-1; CDR3 protein: CASFRDSTYEQYF; CDR3 DNA: TGCGCCAGCTTCCGGGACAGTACCTACGAGCAGTACTTC
D gene: TRBD2; J gene: TRBJ2-7; clone size: .; V gene: TRBV5-4; CDR3 protein: CASSPKGSSGKTYEQYF; CDR3 DNA: TGTGCCAGCAGCCCGAAGGGTAGTAGCGGGAAGACCTACGAGCAGTACTTC
D gene: TRBD2; J gene: TRBJ2-5; clone size: few; V gene: TRBV6-6; CDR3 protein: CASSPGASGRKQETQYF; CDR3 DNA: TGTGCCAGCAGTCCCGGGGCTAGCGGGAGGAAACAAGAGACCCAGTACTTC
D gene: .; J gene: TRBJ1-2; clone size: once; V gene: TRBV11-2; CDR3 protein: CASSSTSGQGFYGYTF; CDR3 DNA: TGTGCCAGCAGCTCTACCTCGGGACAAGGGTTCTATGGCTACACCTTC
D gene: .; J gene: TRBJ1-5; clone size: .; V gene: TRBV6-5; CDR3 protein: CASSSGFSNQPQHF; CDR3 DNA: TGTGCCAGCAGCTCGGGATTTAGCAATCAGCCCCAGCATTTT